One sample yielded the 22 T cell receptor beta chains listed below, sequenced in a study of blood T cell repertoires in COVID-19. Some clones are missing from TCRdb's copy, which holds only in-frame ones; the method was immunoSEQ multiplex PCR. The table includes over 200,000 clones, roughly 89% detected once. The sample was PBMCs or T cells enriched from blood (not recorded which). Receptors were obtained from a woman under 40 with acute COVID-19.

J is TRBJ1-6 and V is TRBV5-1, with 8 bases lining up with TRBD1. Germline loops: CDR1 SGHRS, CDR2 YFSETQ. The CDR3 sequence is 15 residues long. Trimming cost V 0 bases and J 9 bases; bases outside gene matches: 5. CDR3 sequence reads: CASSLVDRDTSPLHF. The CDR3 DNA is TGCGCCAGCAGCTTGGTGGACAGGGATACTTCACCCCTCCACTTT.

This rearrangement joins TRBV3-1 (or the pseudogene TRBV3-2) to TRBJ2-1; 11 bases match TRBD1. The CDR3 runs 16 residues. Looked up from germline, CDR1 is LGHDT and CDR2 is YNNKEL (reference sequence). The junction had 12 bases not matched to a gene; V was cut back by 4 bases and J by 10 bases. CDR3 amino acids: CASSRNPGQGDGEQFF. Written as DNA, the CDR3 is TGTGCCAGCAGCCGCAATCCGGGACAGGGGGACGGAGAGCAGTTCTTC.

The genes are TRBV9 and TRBJ1-3, with 7 bases aligning to TRBD1. The CDR3 runs to 16 residues. Germline V gene sequence: CDR1 SGDLS, CDR2 YYNGEE. The V gene end was trimmed by 4 bases and the J gene end by 1 base; junction bases not matched to a gene: 8. CDR3 sequence: CASSRSGGLSGNTIYF. The CDR3 DNA is TGTGCCAGCAGCAGATCAGGGGGATTATCTGGAAACACCATATATTTT.

The chain employs TRBV5-1 and TRBJ1-2; 9 bases are a match to TRBD1. This CDR3 has 13 residues. Germline V gives CDR1 SGHRS, CDR2 YFSETQ. The trim removed 4 bases at V and 4 bases at J, leaving 2 bases unmatched. CDR3 residues: CASSQDRGYGYTF. Written as DNA, the CDR3 is TGCGCCAGCAGCCAGGACAGGGGCTATGGCTACACCTTC.

The J gene is TRBJ2-4, the V gene TRBV7-9; TRBD1 is a possible D gene (6 bases). CDR1 and CDR2 from the germline V gene are SEHNR and FQNEAQ (reference sequence). The CDR3 is 15 residues long. The V end lost 5 bases, the J end lost 6 bases, and 17 bases lay between the germline ends. The CDR3 protein is CASSHGGQYLNIQYF. The DNA of the CDR3 is TGTGCCAGCAGCCATGGGGGCCAGTACCTAAACATTCAGTACTTC.

The chain joins TRBV2 to TRBJ1-3, with a tentative D call TRBD1 (6 bases). The length of the CDR3 is 16 residues. Trimming removed 6 bases from V and 1 base from J, with 16 bases in between. Germline assignment: CDR1 SNHLY and CDR2 FYNNEI. The CDR3 DNA sequence: TGTGCCAGCAGCCTAGTAAGGACAGAATCTGGAAACACCATATATTTT. It yields the protein CASSLVRTESGNTIYF.

This chain links TRBV5-1 with TRBJ1-1; 9 nucleotides agree with TRBD1. Germline assignment: CDR1 SGHRS and CDR2 YFSETQ. Losses at the gene ends were 3 bases for V and 8 bases for J; bases not matched to a gene: 11. This CDR3 has 15 amino acids. In nucleotides, the CDR3 is TGCGCCAGCAGCTATTCTCCCGGGACAGGGTACGAAGCTTTCTTT. Its protein is CASSYSPGTGYEAFF.

This chain joins TRBV30 and TRBJ1-1; D possibly corresponds to TRBD1 (5 bases). V lost 6 bases and J lost 8, with 13 bases in between. Per germline, CDR1 GTSNPN and CDR2 SVGIG (reference sequence). The CDR3 totals 11 residues. The CDR3 spells CACGQGPEAFF. DNA for the CDR3: TGTGCCTGTGGGCAGGGCCCCGAAGCTTTCTTT.

The chain is built from TRBV9 and TRBJ1-2, with 10 bases identical to TRBD1. V was pared by 4 bases and J by 6 bases, with 9 bases of the junction left unmatched. Germline CDR1 and CDR2: SGDLS and YYNGEE. The CDR3 is made up of 15 amino acids. CDR3 residues: CASSPSPGQGHGYTF. CDR3 sequence (DNA): TGTGCCAGCAGCCCTTCGCCGGGACAGGGGCATGGCTACACCTTC.

The DNA for the CDR3 is TGTGCCAGCAGATCTGCGACAGGAGTAGTTAGCGATACGCAGTATTTT. This encodes CASRSATGVVSDTQYF. The chain joins TRBV7-9 to TRBJ2-3; TRBD1 is a possible D gene (6 bases). Germline V gene lookup returns CDR1 SEHNR and CDR2 FQNEAQ (reference sequence). This CDR3 spans 16 amino acids. The V end was cut by 6 bases, the J end by 6 bases, with 22 bases between. The entire variable domain, with the rest obtained from reference TRBV7-9 and TRBJ2-3, is as follows: DTGVSQNPRHKITKRGQNVTFRCDPISEHNRLYWYRQTLGQGPEFLTYFQNEAQLEKSRLLSDRFSAERPKGSFSTLEIQRTEQGDSAMYLCASRSATGVVSDTQYFGPGTRLTVL.

The CDR3 loop is CASGAGEKLFF. DNA of the CDR3: TGTGCCAGCGGGGCCGGAGAAAAACTGTTTTTT. The genes are TRBV6-5 and TRBJ1-4; maybe TRBD1 (5 bases). Germline V gives CDR1 MNHEY, CDR2 SVGAGI. CDR3 length: 11 residues. Trimming pared 8 bases from V and 8 bases from J, leaving 9 bases between.

This chain links TRBV29-1 with TRBJ1-1; D unresolved. The V gene's germline CDR1 is SQVTM and CDR2 ANQGSEA. Trimming cost V 7 bases and J 1 base, with 13 bases left between them. The CDR3 consists of 13 residues. Here the CDR3 DNA reads TGCAGCGGACGAGAGGATAGGAACACTGAAGCTTTCTTT. Protein sequence: CSGREDRNTEAFF.

The chain joins TRBV6-5 to TRBJ1-2, with TRBD1 identical over 8 bases. CDR3 length: 13 amino acids. Trimming at V came to 8 bases and at J to 2 bases, leaving 4 bases not matched to a gene. Per the germline V gene, CDR1 is MNHEY and CDR2 is SVGAGI. The CDR3 DNA follows: TGTGCCAGCGGCTACAGGGGGAACTATGGCTACACCTTC. Translating it yields CASGYRGNYGYTF.

The J gene is TRBJ1-5, the V gene TRBV2; the match to TRBD1 covers 10 bases. The CDR3 has 15 amino acids. V dropped 3 bases and J dropped 6; count of bases not matched to a gene: 5. The germline V gene has CDR1 SNHLY and CDR2 FYNNEI. The CDR3 DNA reads as TGTGCCAGCAGTGAGGGACAGGGGAAGAGTCAGCCCCAGCATTTT. This translates into CASSEGQGKSQPQHF.

The chain employs TRBV6-5 and TRBJ1-2; D is ambiguous. The CDR3 runs 13 residues. Germline assignment: CDR1 MNHEY and CDR2 SVGAGI. Trimming cost V 7 bases and J 3 bases, with 12 bases left between them. In DNA form, the CDR3 reads TGTGCCAGCAAGAGGGAAGTAGACTATGGCTACACCTTC. Amino acid sequence: CASKREVDYGYTF.

This chain links TRBV7-8 with TRBJ1-5; 9 positions match TRBD1. The trim removed 1 base at V and 6 bases at J, leaving 10 bases unmatched. Germline V gene sequence: CDR1 SGHVS, CDR2 FQNEAQ. The CDR3 totals 17 residues. CDR3 sequence (DNA): TGTGCCAGCAGCTTAGGGACACAGGGGGCCTTAACTCAGCCCCAGCATTTT. Protein: CASSLGTQGALTQPQHF.

This clone has only one observation. This rearrangement joins TRBV5-6 to TRBJ1-6; a weak D match, TRBD1 (6 bases). V lost 2 bases to trimming and J lost 2 bases, with 14 bases between them. This CDR3 contains 17 residues. Germline-derived CDR1 and CDR2 are SGHDT and YYEEEE. CDR3: CASSFLTGGTYNSPLHF. The DNA of the CDR3 is TGTGCCAGCAGCTTTCTGACAGGCGGCACCTATAATTCACCCCTCCACTTT.

The DNA of the CDR3 is TGTGCCAGCAGTGGGAGTTACACTGAAGCTTTCTTT. It specifies CASSGSYTEAFF. The V and J genes are TRBV7-3 and TRBJ1-1; D unresolved. Germline CDR1 and CDR2: SGHTA and FQGTGA. Trimming removed 6 bases from V and 3 bases from J, with 8 bases in between. This CDR3 is built from 12 residues.

This rearrangement joins TRBV4-1 to TRBJ2-5; 10 nucleotides match TRBD1. Germline CDR1 and CDR2: MGHRA and YSYEKL. V shed 0 bases, J shed 5 bases, and the junction held 12 bases outside the gene matches. CDR3 size: 18 residues. CDR3 nucleotide sequence: TGCGCCAGCAGCCAAGAAAGGCTTAGGGACAGGGGTCGGGAGACCCAGTACTTC. This encodes CASSQERLRDRGRETQYF.

CDR3 amino acids: CASSPRRGLAGIETQYF. The CDR3 nucleotides are TGTGCCAGCAGTCCCCGAAGGGGACTAGCGGGGATAGAGACCCAGTACTTC. V is TRBV25-1 and J is TRBJ2-5; 13 bases map to TRBD2. V shed 5 bases and J 4 bases; nucleotides not matched to a gene: 10. Germline V gene data show CDR1 as MGHDK and CDR2 as SYGVNS. The CDR3 consists of 17 residues.

The chain combines TRBV30 with TRBJ2-7, with D possibly TRBD2 on 6 matching bases. The CDR3 totals 13 residues. Germline lookup yields CDR1 GTSNPN and CDR2 SVGIG (reference sequence). Trimming removed 0 bases at V and 3 bases at J, with 9 bases between. The CDR3: CAWSVIGGYEQYF. In DNA form, the CDR3 reads TGTGCCTGGAGTGTAATCGGGGGCTACGAGCAGTACTTC.

This chain links TRBV18 with TRBJ2-2; D is possibly TRBD1 (6 bases). The length of the CDR3 is 16 residues. V lost 6 bases and J 3 bases, leaving 17 bases between the germline ends. Germline CDR1 KGHSH, CDR2 LQKENI. CDR3 residues: CASSEKGHPDTGELFF. The DNA of the CDR3 is TGTGCCAGCTCGGAGAAGGGACACCCCGACACCGGGGAGCTGTTTTTT. The variable domain in full, completed from reference TRBV18 and TRBJ2-2, reads NAGVMQNPRHLVRRRGQEARLRCSPMKGHSHVYWYRQLPEEGLKFMVYLQKENIIDESGMPKERFSAEFPKEGPSILRIQQVVRGDSAAYFCASSEKGHPDTGELFFGEGSRLTVL.